The rows below give T cell receptor beta chains drawn from one sample of a study of T cell responses to AZD1222 COVID-19 vaccine. Sequencing used immunoSEQ multiplex PCR; TCRdb keeps in-frame clones, though not all of them. The sample yields 90,000 to 150,000 clones, roughly 87% seen once. This specimen was peripheral blood, taken on day 0 of AZD1222 vaccination. Receptors originate from an adult in good health. Each CDR3 is given with its conserved first and last residue. A D gene is named only where the DNA matches it firmly.

j_call,d_call,v_call,cdr3_nt,cdr3_aa
TRBJ2-3,TRBD1,TRBV5-4,TGTGCCAGCAGCCCCCGGGACAGGAGAGATACGCAGTATTTT,CASSPRDRRDTQYF
TRBJ1-5,NA,TRBV4-1,TGCGCCAGCAGCCAAGAACACTCTCAGCCCCAGCATTTT,CASSQEHSQPQHF
TRBJ1-1,NA,TRBV7-2,TGTGCCAGCAGCTTTGTAGGGTCTGAAGCTTTCTTT,CASSFVGSEAFF
TRBJ1-1,TRBD1,TRBV7-2,TGTGCCAGCAGCCGCGACAGGGGCACTGAAGCTTTCTTT,CASSRDRGTEAFF
TRBJ1-6,NA,TRBV6-5,TGTGCCAGCAGGGGGGAGGTCTATAATTCACCCCTCCACTTT,CASRGEVYNSPLHF
TRBJ2-2,NA,TRBV4-1,TGCGCCAGCAGCCAGAGGGTGGGGGGTAACACCGGGGAGCTGTTTTTT,CASSQRVGGNTGELFF
TRBJ2-7,NA,TRBV7-9,TGTGCCAGCAGCTTCAGGGGTCTTAGCTCCTACGAGCAGTACTTC,CASSFRGLSSYEQYF
TRBJ1-1,NA,TRBV18,TGTGCCAGCTCACTACAGGGTGAGACTGAAGCTTTCTTT,CASSLQGETEAFF
TRBJ2-4,NA,TRBV4-1,TGCGCCAGCAGCCTCGTGGACGCCGCCAAAAACATTCAGTACTTC,CASSLVDAAKNIQYF
TRBJ1-2,NA,TRBV23-1,TGCGCCAGCAGTCAATCTTGGGGGAGACGCTATGGCTACACCTTC,CASSQSWGRRYGYTF
TRBJ1-1,NA,TRBV6-1,TGTGCCAGCAGTGAAGCTGCGGGGCGTATAGCTGAAGCTTTCTTT,CASSEAAGRIAEAFF
TRBJ1-2,NA,TRBV12-3/TRBV12-4,TGTGCCAGCGAGGGGCTCGGGGTGGATGGCTACACCTTC,CASEGLGVDGYTF
TRBJ1-2,NA,TRBV5-6,TGTGCCAGCAGTCCGGCGGGTAATCTTAACTATGGCTACACCTTC,CASSPAGNLNYGYTF
TRBJ1-6,NA,TRBV27,TGTGCCAGCAGTTCGCTATATAATTCACCCCTCCACTTT,CASSSLYNSPLHF